This TCR beta chain was retrieved from a study of blood T cell repertoires in COVID-19 (dated by TCRdb to 2018 to 2020). In the study overall: The collaborator samples originated in the United States, Italy and Spain and spanned the acute and convalescent phases of COVID-19. The prospective study material was composed of cDNA or gDNA derived from T cells, B-cell-depleted T cells, or PBMCs. Subjects who had been exposed to COVID-19, were actively infected with it, or had recovered from it provided the deeply sampled blood TCRbeta repertoires that made up the dataset. The repertoires were made available in a free public database intended to serve as a resource for research on the immune response to SARS-CoV-2. The samples were drawn from the first 160 participants of the ongoing ImmuneRACE study and from some 1,300 subjects provided by 6 global collaborators. A de-identified subject ID, COVID-19 status, age in years and sex were almost always included in the sample metadata. Where available, HLA class I and class II types were taken from metadata supplied by the sample provider and were not determined by assay-based typing. Paper-wide results and their limitations: Clinical and demographic metadata were provided uncurated, with the amount varying by source and participant.

In regard to this clone: Its antigen remains undetermined. The record has no base qualities; no much larger clone is one base away.

The germline V gene (reference sequence) sets CDR1 to LGHDT and CDR2 to YNNKEL. The CDR3 goes from the cysteine to the phenylalanine over 19 residues. Only CDR3 DNA is held: 57 bases, read in frame from base 1. The junction shows trimming of 1 base on V and 0 bases on J, plus 20 bases between the germline ends. TCRbeta CDR3 regions were amplified from genomic DNA using the immunoSEQ Assay, a bias-controlled multiplex PCR. The published analysis was carried out like this. Nucleated cell counts per sample were estimated from amplification of reference gene primers within the assay. Sequence reads were collapsed and filtered to measure the absolute abundance of every unique TCRbeta CDR3 rearrangement. For each sample, productive Simpson clonality was calculated as the square root of Simpson's diversity index across productive rearrangements. TCRdb took over this immuneACCESS table, retaining in-frame rearrangements with V and J assigned. Such tables are incomplete; in checked studies, under half of the missing clones stem from an unresolved V gene, and the remainder is unexplained. V and J calls and clone size come straight from that table; D and trimming were deduced from the DNA. For this sample there are 250,000 or so clones; 85% to 90% appear just once. The ten largest clones capture about 4% of the sample.

Enrolling through a virtual design, the prospective study's participants ranged in age from roughly 18 to 90 years and lived across some 22 United States geographic areas. In the prospective study, participants were assigned to cohorts based on the clinical history participants reported in a screening survey and a study questionnaire. Mobile phlebotomists in the prospective study collected whole blood, serum and a nasopharyngeal or oropharyngeal swab from every participant. Prospective study participants could optionally give additional blood draws and questionnaires over a roughly two-month period. Before DNA extraction, prospective study blood samples were shipped either frozen or at room temperature.

The V gene is TRBV3-1 (or the pseudogene TRBV3-2) and the J gene is TRBJ2-3, with a tentative D gene TRBD1 over 8 matching bases. The sequenced material came from PBMCs or T cells enriched from blood (not recorded which). This TCR derives from a woman aged 30 to 39 with acute COVID-19. The CDR3 has the sequence CASSQVTGGGGPSTDTQYF. The bases are TGTGCCAGCAGCCAAGTCACAGGGGGGGGAGGCCCTAGCACAGATACGCAGTATTTT.